One and the same sample provided the 26 T cell receptor beta chains below, sequenced in a study of shared clonotypes between healthy human individuals. Assay: immunoSEQ multiplex PCR; the TCRdb copy retains only in-frame clones and omits some. The sample consists of 2 million to 2.5 million clones, more than 80% of them appearing once. The specimen was naive CD4+ T cells from PBMCs. Subset denoted: CD45RA+ positively selected. The source is a young man in good health. Some clones in this sample may be carry-over from other donors' samples.

The chain has TRBV29-1 and TRBJ2-5, with D possibly TRBD1 on 5 matching bases. CDR3 size: 13 residues. CDR1 SQVTM and CDR2 ANQGSEA come from the germline V gene. Trimming pared 3 bases from V and 2 bases from J, leaving 10 bases between. CDR3 loop: CSVEAGSQETQYF. CDR3 sequence (DNA): TGCAGCGTTGAGGCAGGGTCGCAAGAGACCCAGTACTTC.

The V call is TRBV4-2, the J call TRBJ2-3; 12 bases match TRBD2. This CDR3 has 16 amino acids. Per the germline V gene, CDR1 is LGHNA and CDR2 is YNFKEQ. After removal of 2 bases from V and 0 bases from J, the junction contained 0 bases not matched to a gene. The CDR3 spells CASSQLAGGSTDTQYF. In DNA, the CDR3 is TGTGCCAGCAGCCAACTAGCGGGAGGGAGCACAGATACGCAGTATTTT.

The V gene is TRBV7-3, the J gene TRBJ2-1; D assignment may be TRBD1 or TRBD2 (7 bases each). Germline CDR1 reads SGHTA; CDR2 reads FQGTGA. The CDR3 covers 17 residues. The V end lost 5 bases, the J end lost 4 bases, and 21 bases lay between the germline ends. The CDR3 nucleotides read TGTGCCAGCAGCCCCAGGGGGGGCGCCCTCGGTTACAATGAGCAGTTCTTC. Translated, it gives CASSPRGGALGYNEQFF.

In the case of this clone: At the DNA level, this CDR3 is encoded by other sequences in the same sample as well. V and J are TRBV7-2 and TRBJ1-1; 7 bases agree with TRBD1. Trimming removed 3 bases from V and 3 bases from J; junction bases left unmatched: 4. Germline loops: CDR1 SGHTA, CDR2 FQGNSA. The CDR3 loop spans 14 amino acids. The CDR3 loop reads CASSFQGGDTEAFF. CDR3 nucleotide sequence: TGTGCCAGCAGCTTCCAGGGGGGGGACACTGAAGCTTTCTTT.

The gene calls are TRBV2 and TRBJ1-6; no clear D gene. The CDR3 is 14 residues long. V lost 8 bases and J lost 8, with 16 bases in between. Germline V gene sequence: CDR1 SNHLY, CDR2 FYNNEI. The CDR3 here is CASGLTSRDSPLHF. CDR3 in DNA: TGTGCCAGCGGGTTAACAAGTAGGGATTCACCCCTCCACTTT.

The V and J genes are TRBV18 and TRBJ2-7, with 7 nucleotides matching TRBD1. The length of the CDR3 is 15 residues. Germline trimming cut 3 bases from V and 2 bases from J; bases unmatched to any gene: 7. CDR1 is KGHSH and CDR2 is LQKENI in the germline V gene. The CDR3 bases are TGTGCCAGCTCACCGCAGGGGACAGCGGCCTACGAGCAGTACTTC. This translates into CASSPQGTAAYEQYF.

This sequence joins TRBV4-2 and TRBJ2-2, with 7 bases aligning to TRBD1. After removal of 0 bases from V and 11 bases from J, the junction contained 6 bases not matched to a gene. Germline-derived CDR1 and CDR2 are LGHNA and YNFKEQ. This CDR3 comprises 14 residues. In nucleotides, the CDR3 is TGTGCCAGCAGCCAAGAGCCCGGGACAGACGAGCTGTTTTTT. Its protein is CASSQEPGTDELFF.

J is TRBJ2-4 and V is TRBV9; 11 bases line up with TRBD2. The ends lost 6 bases at V and 5 bases at J; junction bases unmatched: 7. The CDR3 is 15 residues long. Germline assignment: CDR1 SGDLS and CDR2 YYNGEE. The CDR3 spells CASNPSGRMENIQYF. CDR3 in DNA: TGTGCCAGCAATCCTAGCGGGAGGATGGAAAACATTCAGTACTTC. Full variable domain (rest looked up from reference TRBV9 and TRBJ2-4): DSGVTQTPKHLITATGQRVTLRCSPRSGDLSVYWYQQSLDQGLQFLIQYYNGEERAKGNILERFSAQQFPDLHSELNLSSLELGDSALYFCASNPSGRMENIQYFGAGTRLSVL.

The genes are TRBV11-2 and TRBJ2-5; 10 nucleotides match TRBD1. Germline assignment: CDR1 SGHAT and CDR2 FQNNGV. The CDR3 has 14 amino acids. After removal of 3 bases from V and 3 bases from J, the junction contained 1 base not matched to a gene. The CDR3 here is CASSLDRGKETQYF. DNA for the CDR3: TGTGCCAGCAGCTTGGACAGGGGGAAAGAGACCCAGTACTTC.

V gene TRBV5-1 combines with J gene TRBJ2-5; tentative D call: TRBD2 (6 bases). Germline V gene sequence: CDR1 SGHRS, CDR2 YFSETQ. The CDR3 runs to 15 residues. Trimming took 5 bases from V and 0 from J, leaving 14 bases between them. The CDR3 here is CASRTGLTYQETQYF. The CDR3 coding sequence is TGCGCCAGCAGAACGGGACTTACGTACCAAGAGACCCAGTACTTC.

The gene calls are TRBV2 and TRBJ1-1; 9 nucleotides align to TRBD1. The CDR3 runs 16 residues. Trimming cost V 6 bases and J 4 bases; bases outside gene matches: 12. CDR1 is SNHLY, CDR2 FYNNEI, per germline. The CDR3 spells CASREASGTGPTEAFF. The CDR3 coding sequence is TGTGCCAGCAGAGAGGCCTCCGGGACAGGGCCCACTGAAGCTTTCTTT.

This clone was seen only a few times. The sample holds other DNA sequences that translate to the same CDR3. The gene calls are TRBV5-4 and TRBJ1-4, with TRBD1 as a possible D gene (6 bases). The germline V gene has CDR1 SGHNT and CDR2 YYREEE (reference sequence). The ends were cut back, 4 bases at V and 11 bases at J, with 12 bases in the middle. The CDR3 runs 12 residues. This CDR3 is CASSTDRGKLFF. DNA for the CDR3: TGTGCCAGCAGCACGGACAGAGGGAAACTGTTTTTT.

The rearrangement links TRBV5-1 to TRBJ2-2; 7 nucleotides match TRBD1. The CDR3 is 17 amino acids. Unmatched junction bases numbered 5, after V lost 0 bases and J lost 0 bases. Germline CDR1 and CDR2: SGHRS and YFSETQ. CDR3 bases: TGCGCCAGCAGCTTGGGAGGGACAGTGACGAACACCGGGGAGCTGTTTTTT. Its protein product is CASSLGGTVTNTGELFF.

V is TRBV7-9 and J is TRBJ1-6; D unclear. Germline V gene data show CDR1 as SEHNR and CDR2 as FQNEAQ (reference sequence). CDR3 size: 14 residues. V lost 5 bases, J lost 5 bases, and 10 bases lay in between. For the CDR3, the DNA is TGTGCCAGCAGCCAGACGGGAGATAATTCACCCCTCCACTTT. This gives the protein CASSQTGDNSPLHF.

V and J are TRBV14 and TRBJ2-1; no clear D gene. Looked up from germline, CDR1 is SGHDN and CDR2 is FVKESK. This CDR3 has 12 amino acids. V gave up 4 bases and J gave up 4 bases, with 5 bases separating them. CDR3 nucleotide sequence: TGTGCCAGCAGCCCGCGGTACAATGAGCAGTTCTTC. Amino acids: CASSPRYNEQFF.

As to this clone: This same CDR3 is encoded by further DNA sequences in the sample. This rearrangement joins TRBV5-1 to TRBJ2-7; TRBD2 aligns across 11 bases. The CDR3 contains 16 residues. With 2 bases clipped from V and 0 bases from J, the junction kept 4 bases outside the gene matches. Germline CDR1 reads SGHRS; CDR2 reads YFSETQ. As DNA, the CDR3 is TGCGCCAGCAGCTTAGCTAGCGGGAGGACCTCCTACGAGCAGTACTTC. It codes for CASSLASGRTSYEQYF.

The V gene is TRBV28, the J gene TRBJ2-4, with TRBD1 matching over 8 bases. The CDR3 extends over 14 amino acids. Germline CDR1 reads MDHEN; CDR2 reads SYDVKM. The V and J ends lost 7 bases and 2 bases, in that order; junction bases with no gene match: 4. Here the CDR3 reads CASTGGRTKNIQYF. The CDR3 coding sequence is TGTGCCAGCACAGGGGGCAGGACCAAAAACATTCAGTACTTC.

This chain connects TRBV7-9 to TRBJ2-7; 11 bases are shared with TRBD2. Trimming at V came to 5 bases and at J to 2 bases, leaving 14 bases not matched to a gene. Per the germline V gene, CDR1 is SEHNR and CDR2 is FQNEAQ (reference sequence). CDR3 size: 18 residues. The chain's CDR3 is CASSTSGTSGRSPYEQYF. The CDR3 nucleotides read TGTGCCAGCAGCACCTCCGGGACTAGCGGACGAAGCCCCTACGAGCAGTACTTC.

The CDR3 sequence: CATSRGDLGTGGELFF. Here the CDR3 DNA reads TGTGCCACCAGCAGAGGGGATTTGGGGACGGGCGGGGAGCTGTTTTTT. The chain employs TRBV15 and TRBJ2-2; D assignment may be TRBD1 or TRBD2 (5 bases each). CDR1 is LNHNV and CDR2 is YYDKDF in the germline V gene (reference sequence). V was trimmed by 1 base and J by 7 bases, leaving 16 bases between them. CDR3 length: 16 amino acids.

The chain links TRBV18 to TRBJ2-5; tentative D call: TRBD1 (5 bases). V lost 8 bases, J lost 1 base, and 11 bases lay in between. The CDR3 runs to 13 residues. CDR1 KGHSH and CDR2 LQKENI come from the germline V gene. The CDR3 region is CASLPGIQETQYF. The CDR3 DNA reads TGTGCCAGCCTGCCAGGGATCCAAGAGACCCAGTACTTC.

This rearrangement joins TRBV6-5 to TRBJ2-7; 7 bases are a match to TRBD1. Germline lookup yields CDR1 MNHEY and CDR2 SVGAGI. The CDR3 sequence is 16 residues long. Trimming took 0 bases from V and 6 from J; bases not matched to a gene: 11. The CDR3 here is CASSYSGIGGPGEQYF. The CDR3 DNA reads as TGTGCCAGCAGTTACTCGGGGATAGGGGGCCCCGGCGAGCAGTACTTC.

To note about this clone: Additional DNA sequences in this sample encode the identical CDR3. The CDR3 here is CASSLGTSGSREQYF. The CDR3 DNA reads as TGTGCCAGCAGCTTGGGGACTAGCGGGAGTCGCGAGCAGTACTTC. This chain joins TRBV7-2 and TRBJ2-7; 14 bases are a match to TRBD2. Germline V CDR1 and CDR2: SGHTA, FQGNSA. Trimming took 3 bases from V and 6 from J; bases not matched to a gene: 4. The CDR3 totals 15 residues.

Comments on this clone: This sample includes further DNA sequences coding for the same CDR3. The rearrangement links TRBV15 to TRBJ2-3; perhaps TRBD2 as D (6 bases). Trimming shortened V by 1 base and J by 0 bases, and 11 bases separated the two germline ends. The CDR3 consists of 16 residues. CDR1 is LNHNV and CDR2 is YYDKDF in the germline V gene (reference sequence). The CDR3 sequence: CATSRGLAASTDTQYF. In DNA, the CDR3 is TGTGCCACCAGCAGAGGATTAGCGGCTAGCACAGATACGCAGTATTTT. Together with reference TRBV15 and TRBJ2-3, the CDR3 gives the full variable domain: DAMVIQNPRYQVTQFGKPVTLSCSQTLNHNVMYWYQQKSSQAPKLLFHYYDKDFNNEADTPDNFQSRRPNTSFCFLDIRSPGLGDTAMYLCATSRGLAASTDTQYFGPGTRLTVL.

This chain uses TRBV9 with TRBJ2-1; maybe TRBD2 (6 bases). V dropped 0 bases and J dropped 6 bases, with 13 bases sitting between them. The length of the CDR3 is 15 residues. The germline CDR1 and CDR2 sequences are SGDLS and YYNGEE. CDR3 in DNA: TGTGCCAGCAGCGTAGTCACGGGAGCCATCAATGAGCAGTTCTTC. Amino acid sequence: CASSVVTGAINEQFF.

This clone turned up a few times. The rearrangement uses TRBV7-2 and TRBJ1-2; a weak D match, TRBD1 (5 bases). Germline V gene sequence: CDR1 SGHTA, CDR2 FQGNSA. This CDR3 is 14 amino acids long. Trimming removed 2 bases at V and 4 bases at J, with 11 bases between. CDR3 bases: TGTGCCAGCAGCTTAAGTCGGGGCTCCTATGGCTACACCTTC. Its translation is CASSLSRGSYGYTF.

The chain has TRBV27 and TRBJ2-7, with D perhaps matching TRBD1 (5 bases). The CDR3 runs to 15 residues. The V gene lost 3 bases and the J gene lost 2 bases, with 14 bases spanning the gap. Germline CDR1 and CDR2: MNHEY and SMNVEV (reference sequence). The CDR3 DNA reads as TGTGCCAGCAGTTTTAGTCGGCAGGGCCCCTACGAGCAGTACTTC. It translates to CASSFSRQGPYEQYF.